The rows below give T cell receptor beta chains drawn from one sample of a study of blood T cell repertoires in COVID-19. Only in-frame clones appear in the TCRdb table, and some are missing; sequencing was by immunoSEQ multiplex PCR. The sample has around 210,000 clones, around 85% seen once. Sequencing was performed on peripheral blood. The receptors here all came from a middle-aged man with COVID-19, enrolled during active disease. CDR3s include the opening cysteine and the closing phenylalanine or tryptophan. Each record gives: D gene, J gene, V gene, clone size, CDR3 length, CDR3 DNA, CDR3 protein. The D gene is left open where the match is weak. Clone size is stated in some rows and not others, as once, few, many or a class when expanded.

D: TRBD2
J: TRBJ2-3
V: TRBV29-1
size: -
length: 15
DNA: TGCAGCGTTGGAGGTCTGCTAGCGGGGGTGGATACGCAGTATTTT
CDR3: CSVGGLLAGVDTQYF

D: TRBD2
J: TRBJ2-1
V: TRBV11-2
size: -
length: 14
DNA: TGTGCCAGCAGCTTAGGACTAGCGGGGCCAGAGCAGTTCTTC
CDR3: CASSLGLAGPEQFF

D: -
J: TRBJ1-6
V: TRBV27
size: -
length: 14
DNA: TGTGCCAGCCGCCTTGACTTAGAGAATTCACCCCTCCACTTT
CDR3: CASRLDLENSPLHF

D: -
J: TRBJ2-7
V: TRBV4-3
size: -
length: 18
DNA: TGCGCCAGCAGCCAGGCCTTAAGCTCAGGGGGGTTTACCTACGAGCAGTACTTC
CDR3: CASSQALSSGGFTYEQYF

D: -
J: TRBJ1-5
V: TRBV28
size: -
length: 14
DNA: TGTGCCAGCAGCCAGGGAGGGGGCAATCAGCCCCAGCATTTT
CDR3: CASSQGGGNQPQHF

D: -
J: TRBJ1-4
V: TRBV12-3/TRBV12-4
size: -
length: 13
DNA: TGTGCCAGCAGTTCGTTCGACTATGAAAAACTGTTTTTT
CDR3: CASSSFDYEKLFF

D: TRBD1
J: TRBJ1-4
V: TRBV3-1/TRBV3-2
size: -
length: 15
DNA: TGTGCCAGCAGCCTCCAACAGGGGGTAGGGGAAAAACTGTTTTTT
CDR3: CASSLQQGVGEKLFF

D: -
J: TRBJ2-1
V: TRBV10-3
size: -
length: 15
DNA: TGTGCCATCAGTGTTAAGAGCGCAACCTACAATGAGCAGTTCTTC
CDR3: CAISVKSATYNEQFF

D: TRBD1
J: TRBJ1-2
V: TRBV2
size: -
length: 15
DNA: TGTGCCAGCAGTTCCGGGACAGGGGCGTTCTATGGCTACACCTTC
CDR3: CASSSGTGAFYGYTF

D: -
J: TRBJ1-6
V: TRBV7-2
size: few
length: 15
DNA: TGTGCCAGCAGCCTGAGCCGCTCCTATAATTCACCCCTCCACTTT
CDR3: CASSLSRSYNSPLHF

D: -
J: TRBJ2-5
V: TRBV5-1
size: -
length: 12
DNA: TGCGCCAGCAGAGGAGATCAAGAGACCCAGTACTTC
CDR3: CASRGDQETQYF

D: -
J: TRBJ2-1
V: TRBV6-4
size: -
length: 14
DNA: TGTGCCAGCAGAGCGCTGGGGCAGGGGAATGAGCAGTTCTTC
CDR3: CASRALGQGNEQFF

D: -
J: TRBJ1-4
V: TRBV11-2
size: -
length: 16
DNA: TGTGCCAGCAGCTTAACGGAGTTAGGGGGTAATGAAAAACTGTTTTTT
CDR3: CASSLTELGGNEKLFF

D: TRBD1
J: TRBJ1-1
V: TRBV18
size: -
length: 15
DNA: TGTGCCAGCTCATCGGGACAGGCGCAGAACACTGAAGCTTTCTTT
CDR3: CASSSGQAQNTEAFF

D: -
J: TRBJ1-5
V: TRBV5-5
size: -
length: 16
DNA: TGTGCCAGCAGCTTCCGGGGGGGCGAGAGCAATCAGCCCCAGCATTTT
CDR3: CASSFRGGESNQPQHF